The following is a TCR beta chain sequence with its context. The germline V gene encodes CDR1 MDHEN and CDR2 SYDVKM. V shed 7 bases and J 1 base; nucleotides not matched to a gene: 7. This CDR3 is 15 amino acids long. Original analysis: Reference gene primer amplification gave estimated nucleated cell counts. Generated by immunoSEQ multiplex PCR, the TCRdb table keeps only in-frame clones and is missing some. From that table come the V and J calls and clone size; the DNA was used to work out D and trimming. The sample carries some 31,000 clones, about 89% recorded once. These data originate in a study of blood T cell repertoires in COVID-19. The overall study: The United States, Italy and Spain supplied acute and convalescent COVID-19 samples. Sample material is recorded as cDNA or gDNA derived from T cells, B-cell-depleted T cells, or PBMCs.

The TCR was taken from a man in his 70s with active COVID-19. The chain recombines TRBV28 with TRBJ1-5; 7 nucleotides match TRBD1. The sequenced sample consisted of peripheral blood. CDR3 in amino acids: CASTQGGQSNQPQHF. The CDR3 DNA reads as TGTGCCAGCACCCAGGGGGGACAGAGCAATCAGCCCCAGCATTTT.